The next 21 T cell receptor beta chains were all read from a single sample in a study of a mutant IDH1 vaccine in newly diagnosed glioma. No antigen has been assigned to these receptors. Sample time point: week 11, during vaccination. Vaccine doses each comprised 300 ug of mutant IDH1 20-mer peptide, with topical imiquimod. The protocol was immunoSEQ multiplex PCR, while the TCRdb copy is restricted to in-frame clones and leaves out a portion. This table holds 55,000 to 70,000 clones, approximately 91% found once. Specimen: PBMCs, collected from a glioma patient whose treatment included an IDH1 peptide vaccine. All receptors derive from a middle-aged man with glioma.

The J gene is TRBJ2-3, the V gene TRBV7-9; weak D call: TRBD2 (6 bases). V gave up 4 bases and J gave up 5 bases, with 13 bases separating them. CDR1 and CDR2 (germline): SEHNR, FQNEAQ (reference sequence). The CDR3 has 14 amino acids. CDR3 in amino acids: CASSSEGWVDTQYF. In nucleotides, the CDR3 is TGTGCCAGCAGCTCGGAGGGCTGGGTAGATACGCAGTATTTT.

This rearrangement joins TRBV5-4 to TRBJ2-7, with 8 positions matching TRBD1. J gave up 3 bases and V 4 bases, and 6 bases lay outside the gene matches. The CDR3 sequence is 14 residues long. Germline V CDR1 and CDR2: SGHNT, YYREEE (reference sequence). The CDR3 sequence is CASSMGQEDYEQYF. CDR3 nucleotide sequence: TGTGCCAGCAGCATGGGACAGGAGGACTACGAGCAGTACTTC. The whole variable domain, remainder taken from reference TRBV5-4 and TRBJ2-7, is ETGVTQSPTHLIKTRGQQVTLRCSSQSGHNTVSWYQQALGQGPQFIFQYYREEENGRGNFPPRFSGLQFPNYSSELNVNALELDDSALYLCASSMGQEDYEQYFGPGTRLTVT.

The V gene is TRBV27, the J gene TRBJ1-5, with no clear D. The CDR3 runs 16 residues. Trimming pared 5 bases from V and 3 bases from J, leaving 17 bases between. Per germline, CDR1 MNHEY and CDR2 SMNVEV (reference sequence). The CDR3 loop reads CASSPLGRTDNQPQHF. CDR3 DNA sequence: TGTGCCAGCAGTCCCCTCGGACGTACGGACAATCAGCCCCAGCATTTT.

The chain is built from TRBV7-9 and TRBJ2-5; 7 bases agree with TRBD2. V shed 6 bases and J 2 bases; nucleotides not matched to a gene: 18. CDR1 SEHNR and CDR2 FQNEAQ come from the germline V gene (reference sequence). This CDR3 comprises 18 residues. CDR3 bases: TGTGCCAGCAGGAACCTGGGGATAGCGGGCGTGCGGCAAGAGACCCAGTACTTC. Encoded protein: CASRNLGIAGVRQETQYF.

The chain is built from TRBV28 and TRBJ1-5, with 7 nucleotides matching TRBD1. CDR1 and CDR2 from the germline V gene are MDHEN and SYDVKM. Unmatched junction bases numbered 5, after V lost 2 bases and J lost 7 bases. This CDR3 has 14 residues. The CDR3 here is CASSLGTEGQPQHF. In nucleotides, the CDR3 is TGTGCCAGCAGTTTAGGGACAGAAGGCCAGCCCCAGCATTTT.

The chain employs TRBV11-2 and TRBJ1-1; no definite D call. The CDR3 consists of 15 residues. Germline values: CDR1 SGHAT, CDR2 FQNNGV. The germline V and J ends were trimmed by 5 bases and 0 bases, with 13 bases remaining between them. The CDR3 nucleotides are TGTGCCAGCAGCCCCTTGGGGATCATGAACACTGAAGCTTTCTTT. Translation: CASSPLGIMNTEAFF.

This chain links TRBV4-2 with TRBJ1-1; unclear D gene. This CDR3 is 15 amino acids long. Trimming left V 0 bases short and J 1 base short, with 9 bases between. Germline CDR1 reads LGHNA; CDR2 reads YNFKEQ. In nucleotides, the CDR3 is TGTGCCAGCAGCCAAGACGTTTTCGGGAACACTGAAGCTTTCTTT. Translating it yields CASSQDVFGNTEAFF.

The chain combines TRBV28 with TRBJ1-2, with TRBD1 identical over 9 bases. V lost 3 bases to trimming and J lost 9 bases; unmatched junction nucleotides: 14. The CDR3 length is 16 residues. Per the germline V gene, CDR1 is MDHEN and CDR2 is SYDVKM. DNA of the CDR3: TGTGCCAGCAGTTTCCCAGGGGGACAGGGAGGTCGTTGCTACACCTTC. Translation: CASSFPGGQGGRCYTF.

The table lists this clone with a few counts. V usage is TRBV4-2 and J usage is TRBJ2-5; possibly TRBD2 for D (5 bases). CDR1 and CDR2 (germline): LGHNA, YNFKEQ. The CDR3 runs to 14 residues. The V and J ends lost 4 bases and 5 bases respectively, with 14 bases between them. The CDR3 region is CASSPRDSEETQYF. The CDR3 coding sequence is TGTGCCAGCAGCCCGAGGGATTCGGAGGAGACCCAGTACTTC.

The chain is built from TRBV6-5 and TRBJ2-5; D is uncertain. The V gene lost 7 bases and the J gene lost 4 bases, with 7 bases spanning the gap. Per the germline V gene, CDR1 is MNHEY and CDR2 is SVGAGI. The CDR3 spans 11 residues. DNA for the CDR3: TGTGCCAGCATAAGAGGAGAGACCCAGTACTTC. Protein product: CASIRGETQYF.

The chain is built from TRBV28 and TRBJ2-7, with 7 bases matching TRBD1. With V trimmed by 6 bases and J by 6 bases, 11 bases remained unmatched. The germline gives CDR1 MDHEN, CDR2 SYDVKM. The CDR3 loop spans 14 amino acids. In nucleotides, the CDR3 is TGTGCCAGCAGATCGACAGGGTTTGAAGGCGAGCAGTACTTC. Encoded protein: CASRSTGFEGEQYF.

V is TRBV19 and J is TRBJ2-7, with D hard to call. This CDR3 comprises 14 residues. Germline-derived CDR1 and CDR2 are LNHDA and SQIVND (reference sequence). V was clipped by 7 bases and J by 2 bases, with 15 bases between them. CDR3 coding DNA: TGTGCCAGTACGGCGGCGGTAACTACCTACGAGCAGTACTTC. This gives the protein CASTAAVTTYEQYF.

V gene TRBV10-3 combines with J gene TRBJ2-1, with D possibly matching TRBD2 (6 bases). The V gene lost 10 bases and the J gene lost 6 bases, with 16 bases spanning the gap. Germline loops: CDR1 ENHRY, CDR2 SYGVKD. There are 13 residues in the CDR3. The CDR3 loop reads CATGPEGFNEQFF. The CDR3 DNA reads as TGTGCCACCGGGCCGGAGGGGTTCAATGAGCAGTTCTTC.

This chain connects TRBV6-4 to TRBJ2-3, with TRBD2 identical over 11 bases. V was clipped by 1 base and J by 0 bases; unmatched bases: 0. Per germline, CDR1 MRHNA and CDR2 SNTAGT. This CDR3 has 16 residues. The CDR3 reads CASSDLAGGSTDTQYF. CDR3 coding DNA: TGTGCCAGCAGTGACTTAGCGGGAGGGAGCACAGATACGCAGTATTTT.

The CDR3 DNA reads as TGTGCCATCAGTGGGGCCGGGACTGATACCGCTAACTATGGCTACACCTTC. It translates to CAISGAGTDTANYGYTF. The chain uses TRBV10-3 and TRBJ1-2; the D gene is possibly TRBD1 (5 bases). Germline V lookup: CDR1 ENHRY, CDR2 SYGVKD. The CDR3 sequence is 17 residues long. Trimming removed 4 bases from V and 0 bases from J, with 18 bases in between.

The chain uses TRBV27 and TRBJ2-3, with 7 bases lining up with TRBD2. Germline CDR1 MNHEY, CDR2 SMNVEV (reference sequence). The J segment lost 3 bases and the V segment lost 3 bases, leaving 9 bases of the junction unmatched. The CDR3 extends over 16 amino acids. The CDR3 DNA reads TGTGCCAGCAGTTTTCTCTCCTTCGGGGGGACAGATACGCAGTATTTT. This translates into CASSFLSFGGTDTQYF.

The chain recombines TRBV2 with TRBJ1-2, with TRBD1 as a possible D gene (6 bases). Looked up from germline, CDR1 is SNHLY and CDR2 is FYNNEI. The ends were cut back, 7 bases at V and 3 bases at J, with 9 bases in the middle. There are 12 residues in the CDR3. CDR3: CASTRGDYGYTF. The CDR3 region has the DNA TGTGCCAGCACCAGGGGAGACTATGGCTACACCTTC.

V is TRBV5-8 and J is TRBJ1-1; the match to TRBD1 covers 7 bases. Germline-derived CDR1 and CDR2 are SGHTS and YDEGEE. V dropped 4 bases and J dropped 1; count of bases not matched to a gene: 7. CDR3 length: 15 residues. CDR3: CASSPDGTANTEAFF. The DNA of the CDR3 is TGTGCCAGCAGCCCCGATGGGACAGCGAACACTGAAGCTTTCTTT.

The chain employs TRBV11-2 and TRBJ1-4; D perhaps matches TRBD1 (6 bases). The CDR3 length is 15 residues. Trimming took off 0 bases at V and 7 bases at J, with 12 bases between the two ends. Germline lookup yields CDR1 SGHAT and CDR2 FQNNGV. The CDR3 protein is CASSLDRGAVEKLFF. CDR3 DNA: TGTGCCAGCAGCTTAGATCGGGGGGCGGTTGAAAAACTGTTTTTT.

The chain uses TRBV4-2 and TRBJ1-3; 9 bases match TRBD1. The CDR3 has 16 residues. V lost 2 bases, J lost 4 bases, and 6 bases stayed unmatched. CDR1 is LGHNA and CDR2 is YNFKEQ in the germline V gene. DNA for the CDR3: TGTGCCAGCAGCCAACCCGGACAGGGGTGGGGAAACACCATATATTTT. Translated, it gives CASSQPGQGWGNTIYF.

The rearrangement joins TRBV7-9 to TRBJ1-2; D possibly corresponds to TRBD1 (6 bases). The CDR3 is 14 residues long. The germline V gene encodes CDR1 SEHNR and CDR2 FQNEAQ (reference sequence). Trimming pared 11 bases from V and 5 bases from J, leaving 21 bases between. In DNA form, the CDR3 reads TGTGCCTTCGGCGGTGGGGCAGGGGATTATGGCTACACCTTC. Translated: CAFGGGAGDYGYTF.